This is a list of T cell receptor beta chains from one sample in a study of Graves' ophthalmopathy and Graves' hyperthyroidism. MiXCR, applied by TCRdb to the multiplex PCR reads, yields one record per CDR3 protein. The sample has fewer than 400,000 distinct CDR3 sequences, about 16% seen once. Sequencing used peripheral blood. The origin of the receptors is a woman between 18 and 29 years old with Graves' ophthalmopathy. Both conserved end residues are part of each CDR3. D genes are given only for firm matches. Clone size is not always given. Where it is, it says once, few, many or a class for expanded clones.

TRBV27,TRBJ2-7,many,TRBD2,CASSFSAGGPSEQYF,TGTGCCAGCAGTTTTTCGGCGGGAGGGCCCTCCGAGCAGTACTTC
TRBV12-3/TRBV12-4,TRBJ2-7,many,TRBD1,CASSLTGGQYEQYF,TGTGCCAGCAGCCTGACAGGGGGTCAATACGAGCAGTACTTC
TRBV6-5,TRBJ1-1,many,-,CASMGGVRTEAFF,TGTGCCAGCATGGGGGGCGTGAGAACTGAAGCTTTCTTT
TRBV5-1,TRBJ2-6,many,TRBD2,CASSLEGRGTGANVLTF,TGCGCCAGCAGCTTGGAGGGGCGGGGGACTGGGGCCAACGTCCTGACTTTC
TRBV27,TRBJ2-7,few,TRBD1,CASSLGVGGYYEQYF,TGTGCCAGCAGTTTGGGGGTAGGGGGCTATTACGAGCAGTACTTC
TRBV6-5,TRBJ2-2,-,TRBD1,CASSYGQGAGELFF,TGCGCCAGCAGTTACGGGCAGGGGGCGGGGGAGCTGTTTTTT
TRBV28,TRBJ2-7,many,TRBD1,CASRGQGSSYEQYF,TGTGCCAGCAGGGGACAGGGGAGCTCCTACGAGCAGTACTTC
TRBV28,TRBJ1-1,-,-,CASWPSRANTEAFF,TGTGCCAGCTGGCCCAGCCGGGCGAACACTGAAGCTTTCTTT
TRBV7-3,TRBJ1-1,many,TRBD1,CASSGDRNTEASF,TGTGCCAGCAGCGGGGACAGAAACACTGAAGCTTCCTTT
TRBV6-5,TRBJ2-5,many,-,CASSYGGRGQETQYF,TGTGCCAGCAGTTATGGTGGACGAGGGCAAGAGACCCAGTACTTC
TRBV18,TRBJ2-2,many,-,CASSPLQTNTGELFF,TGTGCCAGCTCACCACTACAGACGAACACCGGGGAGCTGTTTTTT
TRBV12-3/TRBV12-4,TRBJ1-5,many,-,CASSFRNQPQHF,TGTGCCAGCAGTTTCCGCAATCAGCCCCAGCATTTT
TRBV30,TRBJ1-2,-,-,CAWSVQQGFGYTF,TGTGCCTGGAGTGTACAACAAGGGTTTGGCTACACCTTC
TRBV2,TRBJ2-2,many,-,CASSLRDYTGELFF,TGTGCCAGCAGTCTCAGGGATTACACCGGGGAGCTGTTTTTT
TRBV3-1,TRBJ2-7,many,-,CASSRGDEQYF,TGTGCCAGCAGCCGGGGGGACGAGCAGTACTTC
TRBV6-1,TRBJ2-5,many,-,CASSQRETQYF,TGTGCCAGCAGCCAGAGAGAGACCCAGTACTTC
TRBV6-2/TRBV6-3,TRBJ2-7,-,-,CASSSPTRGREQYF,TGTGCCAGCAGCTCCCCCACGCGTGGTCGCGAGCAGTACTTC
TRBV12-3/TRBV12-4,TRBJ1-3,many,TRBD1,CASSPGDRGENGNTIYF,TGTGCCAGCAGCCCCGGGGACAGGGGAGAGAATGGAAACACCATATATTTT
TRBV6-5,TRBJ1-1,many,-,CASSYQQNTEAFF,TGTGCCAGCAGTTACCAACAGAACACTGAAGCTTTCTTT
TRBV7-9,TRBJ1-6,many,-,CASSRRGGGENSPLHF,TGTGCCAGCAGCCGTAGAGGTGGGGGAGAGAATTCACCCCTCCACTTT
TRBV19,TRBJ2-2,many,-,CASRNKGQSGELFF,TGTGCCAGTAGGAACAAAGGACAGTCCGGGGAGCTGTTTTTT
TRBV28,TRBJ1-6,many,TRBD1,CASNPRGLHF,TGTGCCAGCAACCCCAGGGGGCTCCACTTT
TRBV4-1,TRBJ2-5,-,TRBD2,CASSRARAGEDQETQYF,TGCGCCAGCAGCCGAGCAAGGGCGGGAGAGGACCAAGAGACCCAGTACTTC
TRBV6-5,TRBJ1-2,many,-,CASTQSGVGSHYGYTF,TGTGCCAGCACCCAGTCGGGAGTGGGGTCTCACTATGGCTACACCTTC
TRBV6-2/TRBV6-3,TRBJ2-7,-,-,CASSYSAGIYEQYF,TGTGCCAGCAGTTACTCGGCCGGGATCTACGAGCAGTACTTC
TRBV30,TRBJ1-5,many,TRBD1,CATSGQGGNQPQHF,TGTGCCACCTCGGGACAGGGGGGGAATCAGCCCCAGCATTTT
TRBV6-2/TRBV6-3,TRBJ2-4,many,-,CASSYDRRGASNIQYF,TGTGCCAGCAGTTACGACAGGCGCGGAGCTTCAAACATTCAGTACTTC
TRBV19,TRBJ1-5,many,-,CASSSLEQAQPQHF,TGTGCCAGTAGTTCGTTGGAGCAAGCTCAGCCCCAGCATTTT
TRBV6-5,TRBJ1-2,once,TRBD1,CASSYASGQGAYGYTF,TGTGCCAGCAGTTACGCTTCGGGACAGGGGGCCTATGGCTACACCTTC
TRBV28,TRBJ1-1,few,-,CASSLFRSNTEAFF,TGTGCCAGCAGTTTATTCCGATCAAACACTGAAGCTTTCTTT
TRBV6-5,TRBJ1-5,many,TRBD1,CASSLTGGHQPQHF,TGTGCCAGCAGCTTGACAGGGGGGCATCAGCCCCAGCATTTT
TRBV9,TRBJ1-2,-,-,CASSVEPDSYGYTF,TGTGCCAGCAGCGTAGAGCCAGATTCTTACGGCTACACCTTC
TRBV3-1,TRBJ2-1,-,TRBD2,CASSQEGLAYNEQFF,TGTGCCAGCAGCCAAGAGGGACTAGCCTACAATGAGCAGTTCTTC
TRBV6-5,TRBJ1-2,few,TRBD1,CASSSAGTGNDYTF,TGTGCCAGCAGTTCGGCCGGGACAGGGAACGACTACACCTTC
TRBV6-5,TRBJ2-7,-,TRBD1,CASSYSRQGARHEQYF,TGTGCCAGCAGTTACTCGAGACAGGGGGCGAGGCACGAGCAGTACTTC
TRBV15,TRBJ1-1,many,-,CATSREGRVTEAFF,TGTGCCACCAGCAGAGAAGGGAGGGTCACTGAAGCTTTCTTT
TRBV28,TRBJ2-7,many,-,CASEGGGGSHHEQYF,TGTGCCAGCGAGGGGGGAGGCGGGAGCCACCACGAGCAGTACTTC
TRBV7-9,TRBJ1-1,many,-,CASSWEGTEAFF,TGTGCCAGCAGCTGGGAGGGCACTGAAGCTTTCTTT
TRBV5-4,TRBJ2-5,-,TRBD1,CASSRRTGEVETQYF,TGTGCCAGCAGCAGACGGACAGGCGAGGTAGAGACCCAGTACTTC
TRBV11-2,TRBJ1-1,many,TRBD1,CASSLRGQGLNTEAFF,TGTGCCAGCAGCTTAAGGGGACAGGGGTTGAACACTGAAGCTTTCTTT
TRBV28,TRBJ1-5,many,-,CATAIPVVNQPQHF,TGTGCCACCGCGATCCCGGTCGTCAATCAGCCCCAGCATTTT
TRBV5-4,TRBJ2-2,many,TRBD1,CASSSRQGAGTGELFF,TGTGCCAGCAGCTCCCGACAGGGGGCGGGCACCGGGGAGCTGTTTTTT
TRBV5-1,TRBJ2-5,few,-,CASSLADGGRETQYF,TGCGCCAGCAGCTTGGCTGACGGGGGACGAGAGACCCAGTACTTC